These T cell receptor beta chains were read from a single sample in a study of T cells in Graves' hyperthyroidism and ophthalmopathy. TCRdb ran MiXCR on the multiplex PCR reads and lists one entry per CDR3 protein. The sample contains 300,000 or so distinct CDR3 sequences, over 20% of which appear only once. Sequences were obtained from blood. The origin of the receptors is a woman aged 45-60 years with Graves' hyperthyroidism. Both conserved end residues are part of each CDR3. D genes are given only for firm matches. Clone size is shown for a subset of rows, as once, few, many or a class of expanded clone.

len,j_gene,d_gene,abundance,v_gene,CDR3aa,CDR3nt
13,TRBJ1-2,.,.,TRBV28,CASSLGASGGYTF,TGTGCCAGCAGTTTAGGCGCCTCGGGTGGCTACACCTTC
14,TRBJ1-2,TRBD1,many,TRBV2,CASSRTGLNYGYTF,TGTGCCAGCAGTCGGACAGGGCTCAACTATGGCTACACCTTC
14,TRBJ2-5,TRBD2,many,TRBV30,CAWSLGGGRKTQYF,TGTGCCTGGAGTCTCGGCGGCGGGAGAAAGACCCAGTACTTC
11,TRBJ1-1,.,many,TRBV20-1,CSAPRNTEAFF,TGCAGTGCTCCCAGGAACACTGAAGCTTTCTTT
16,TRBJ2-5,.,few,TRBV7-9,CASSIQGGGYQETQYF,TGTGCCAGCAGCATACAGGGGGGGGGGTACCAAGAGACCCAGTACTTC
14,TRBJ1-3,.,.,TRBV28,CASLPGGSGNTIYF,TGTGCCAGCCTGCCCGGGGGCTCTGGAAACACCATATATTTT
15,TRBJ2-1,TRBD2,many,TRBV7-3,CASSRGTSGSNEQFF,TGTGCCAGCAGCCGCGGGACTAGCGGGAGCAATGAGCAGTTCTTC
16,TRBJ2-4,.,few,TRBV24-1,CATSEPDDFGKNIQYF,TGTGCCACCAGTGAACCCGACGACTTCGGCAAAAACATTCAGTACTTC
14,TRBJ1-1,.,many,TRBV20-1,CSARQSGTNTEAFF,TGCAGTGCTAGACAATCAGGGACTAACACTGAAGCTTTCTTT
20,TRBJ2-3,TRBD2,many,TRBV7-9,CASSHIFNRAGTKLTDTQYF,TGTGCCAGCAGCCATATTTTCAACCGAGCCGGGACTAAACTCACAGATACGCAGTATTTT
16,TRBJ2-2,.,.,TRBV18,CASSPRYRENTGELFF,TGTGCCAGCTCACCACGATACAGGGAGAACACCGGGGAGCTGTTTTTT
15,TRBJ2-7,TRBD2,.,TRBV28,CASSFTSGGAAEQYF,TGTGCCAGCAGTTTCACTAGCGGGGGGGCCGCCGAGCAGTACTTC
13,TRBJ2-3,TRBD1,few,TRBV10-1,CASRRQGTDTQYF,TGCGCCAGCCGCCGACAGGGAACAGATACGCAGTATTTT
14,TRBJ2-3,TRBD1,once,TRBV4-2,CASSQTTGPDTQYF,TGTGCCAGCAGCCAAACGACAGGGCCAGATACGCAGTATTTT
15,TRBJ2-1,.,.,TRBV3-1,CASSQAPGLNNEQFF,TGTGCCAGCAGCCAAGCCCCGGGACTGAACAATGAGCAGTTCTTC
18,TRBJ2-3,.,.,TRBV11-2,CASSRLEDSRIFLATQYF,TGTGCCAGCAGCCGACTCGAGGACTCCCGTATCTTCTTAGCTACGCAGTATTTT
13,TRBJ2-1,.,many,TRBV10-3,CAITERTDNEQFF,TGTGCCATCACCGAACGGACAGACAATGAGCAGTTCTTC
17,TRBJ2-2,.,many,TRBV18,CASSPPGLQGRTGELFF,TGTGCCAGCTCACCACCGGGACTACAGGGGCGCACCGGGGAGCTGTTTTTT
14,TRBJ2-7,TRBD2,.,TRBV6-5,CASSYVLAGVEQYF,TGTGCCAGCAGTTATGTCCTAGCGGGAGTGGAGCAGTACTTC
16,TRBJ2-7,TRBD1,many,TRBV28,CASSPDRGPLKREQYF,TGTGCCAGCAGCCCGGACAGGGGGCCGCTTAAGAGGGAGCAGTACTTC
15,TRBJ1-2,.,few,TRBV7-9,CASSWPPPAFYGYTF,TGTGCCAGCAGCTGGCCCCCGCCGGCCTTTTATGGCTACACCTTC
17,TRBJ2-2,TRBD2,.,TRBV28,CASSFTSGVAGRGELFF,TGTGCCAGCAGTTTCACTAGCGGGGTAGCGGGTCGCGGGGAGCTGTTTTTT
14,TRBJ1-2,TRBD1,many,TRBV28,CASKAIGTAYGYTF,TGTGCCAGCAAAGCGATCGGGACAGCTTATGGCTACACCTTC
17,TRBJ2-1,TRBD2,many,TRBV27,CAGPGLAHTPSYNEQFF,TGTGCCGGACCGGGACTAGCTCATACCCCCTCCTACAATGAGCAGTTCTTC
11,TRBJ1-2,TRBD1,few,TRBV29-1,CSGRQGNGYTF,TGCAGCGGTCGACAGGGGAATGGCTACACCTTC
13,TRBJ2-1,.,many,TRBV18,CASSSRQLQKQFF,TGTGCCAGCTCATCAAGACAGTTACAAAAGCAGTTCTTC